This T cell receptor (beta chain) was identified in a study of blood T cell repertoires in COVID-19. Across the study: The United States, Italy and Spain provided the acute and convalescent COVID-19 samples. The analysed material was cDNA or gDNA that came from T cells, B-cell-depleted T cells, or PBMCs.

The CDR3 runs to 13 residues. Authors' processing steps: Amplification with reference gene primers provided the estimates of nucleated cell counts. Some clones are missing from TCRdb's copy, which holds only in-frame ones; the method was immunoSEQ multiplex PCR. V, J and clone size derive from that table, while D and trimming were established from the DNA sequence. Of about 160,000 clones listed, approximately 88% were seen once; the top ten hold 3.9%. Material: peripheral blood. The chain recombines TRBV21-1 with TRBJ2-7; TRBD2, the table's D call, lacks a check against the DNA. TRBV21-1 is an annotated pseudogene. The TCR sequence derives from a woman aged 55-75 years who had recovered from COVID-19. CDR3 amino acids: CASSKARRAEQYF. CDR3 sequence (DNA): TGTGCCAGCAGCAAAGCTCGGAGGGCCGAGCAGTACTTC.